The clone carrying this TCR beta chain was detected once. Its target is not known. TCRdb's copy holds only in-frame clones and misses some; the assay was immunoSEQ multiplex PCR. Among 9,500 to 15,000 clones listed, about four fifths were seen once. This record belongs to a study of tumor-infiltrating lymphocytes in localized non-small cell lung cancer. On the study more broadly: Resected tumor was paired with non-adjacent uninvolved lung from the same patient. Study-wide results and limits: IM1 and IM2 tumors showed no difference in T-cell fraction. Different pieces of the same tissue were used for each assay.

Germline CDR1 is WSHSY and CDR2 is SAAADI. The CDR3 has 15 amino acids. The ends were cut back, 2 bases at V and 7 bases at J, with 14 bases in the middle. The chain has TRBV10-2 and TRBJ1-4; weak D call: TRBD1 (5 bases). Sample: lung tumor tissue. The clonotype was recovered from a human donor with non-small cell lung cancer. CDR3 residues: CASSEGRGPLEKLFF. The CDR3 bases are TGCGCCAGCAGTGAGGGGCGGGGCCCCCTTGAAAAACTGTTTTTT.